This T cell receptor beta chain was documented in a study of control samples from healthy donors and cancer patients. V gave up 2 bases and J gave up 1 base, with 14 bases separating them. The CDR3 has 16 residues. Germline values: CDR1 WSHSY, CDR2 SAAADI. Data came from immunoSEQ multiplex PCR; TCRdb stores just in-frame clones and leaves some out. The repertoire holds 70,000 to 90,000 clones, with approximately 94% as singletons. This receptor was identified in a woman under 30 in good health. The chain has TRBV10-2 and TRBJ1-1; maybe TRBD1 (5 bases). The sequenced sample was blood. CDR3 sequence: CASSERDWGGNTEAFF. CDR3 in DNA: TGCGCCAGCAGTGAGCGAGACTGGGGCGGGAACACTGAAGCTTTCTTT.